This T cell receptor (beta chain) was documented in a study of CD8+ T cells in alopecia areata. Study at large: Tofacitinib lasted 6 to 18 months, then 6 months off drug. Study results and limitations: Sequencing of scalp tissue also captures the resident alphabeta T cells of normal skin. In lesional scalp, particularly from alopecia totalis/universalis, clonality was higher than in normal scalp. Sharing of TCRs across patients appeared less clear than in mice, possibly for HLA-related reasons.

Lesional scalp punch biopsies and peripheral blood came from alopecia areata patients. This clone was counted once. What it binds is not known. The J segment lost 6 bases and the V segment lost 4 bases, leaving 10 bases of the junction unmatched. CDR1 is SGHRS and CDR2 is YFSETQ in the germline V gene. This CDR3 has 15 residues. cDNA reverse transcribed from extracted RNA served as the sequencing template. Method: immunoSEQ multiplex PCR; TCRdb's copy keeps in-frame clones and lacks some. The sample lists about 20,000 clones, 60% to 80% seen once, with more than 6% in the top ten. The chain joins TRBV5-1 to TRBJ1-2; 9 bases align to TRBD1. This clonotype was sampled from a human donor with alopecia areata. The starting material was skin, obtained at week 0. The DNA for the CDR3 is TGCGCCAGCAGCGGGGGGACAGGGAGAGATGATGGCTACACCTTC. This sequence encodes CASSGGTGRDDGYTF. The entire variable domain, with the rest obtained from reference TRBV5-1 and TRBJ1-2, is as follows: KAGVTQTPRYLIKTRGQQVTLSCSPISGHRSVSWYQQTPGQGLQFLFEYFSETQRNKGNFPGRFSGRQFSNSRSEMNVSTLELGDSALYLCASSGGTGRDDGYTFGSGTRLTVV.